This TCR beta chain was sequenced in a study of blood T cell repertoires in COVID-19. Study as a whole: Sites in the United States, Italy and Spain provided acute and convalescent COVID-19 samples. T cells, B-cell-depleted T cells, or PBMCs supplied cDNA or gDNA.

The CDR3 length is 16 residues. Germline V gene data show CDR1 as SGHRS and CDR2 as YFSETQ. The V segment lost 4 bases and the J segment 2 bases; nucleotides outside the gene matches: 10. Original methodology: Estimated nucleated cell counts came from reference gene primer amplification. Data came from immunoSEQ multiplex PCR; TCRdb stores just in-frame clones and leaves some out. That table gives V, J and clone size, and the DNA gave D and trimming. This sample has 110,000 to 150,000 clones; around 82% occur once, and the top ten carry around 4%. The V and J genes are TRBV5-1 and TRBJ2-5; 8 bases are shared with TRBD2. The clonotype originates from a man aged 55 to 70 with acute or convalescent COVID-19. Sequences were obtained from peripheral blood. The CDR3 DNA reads TGCGCCAGCAGCCCCTCCGGACTAGCCCCGCAAGAGACCCAGTACTTC. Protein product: CASSPSGLAPQETQYF.